This T cell receptor (beta chain) came from a study of vaccination and CD4 T cells after COVID-19. As for the study in general: The makeup of the convalescents was six males and four females, two of them Hispanic. The interval from dose two to post-vaccine sampling had a median of approximately 73 days, and it ranged from 14 to 241.

The ends lost 6 bases at V and 5 bases at J; junction bases unmatched: 18. Germline V gene lookup returns CDR1 DFQATT and CDR2 SNEGSKA (reference sequence). The CDR3 runs to 18 residues. Treatment specified: approximately nine-day PBMC culture with coronavirus spike peptide pools or control peptides (ViraFEST assay). Antigen-specific T cells were expanded with peptide pools by ViraFEST, and TCRs were then sequenced. In this sample, this clonotype turned up a few times. Its antigen is currently unknown. Cultured CD4+ T cell DNA underwent sequencing with the Oncomine TCR Beta short-read assay. TCRdb reprocessed the PCR reads via MiXCR and lists one record per CDR3 protein. The sample holds approximately 9,300 distinct CDR3 sequences; about two thirds are singletons and the top ten take over 20%.

Sequencing used CD4+ T cells from blood, cultured in vitro. V usage is TRBV20-1 and J usage is TRBJ2-5, with 13 bases fitting TRBD2. This TCR was recovered from a human donor who had recovered from COVID-19. The DNA of the CDR3 is TGCAGTGCCACAACCGGGACTAGCGGGATCCATGTGTCGGAGACCCAGTACTTC. Translation: CSATTGTSGIHVSETQYF.